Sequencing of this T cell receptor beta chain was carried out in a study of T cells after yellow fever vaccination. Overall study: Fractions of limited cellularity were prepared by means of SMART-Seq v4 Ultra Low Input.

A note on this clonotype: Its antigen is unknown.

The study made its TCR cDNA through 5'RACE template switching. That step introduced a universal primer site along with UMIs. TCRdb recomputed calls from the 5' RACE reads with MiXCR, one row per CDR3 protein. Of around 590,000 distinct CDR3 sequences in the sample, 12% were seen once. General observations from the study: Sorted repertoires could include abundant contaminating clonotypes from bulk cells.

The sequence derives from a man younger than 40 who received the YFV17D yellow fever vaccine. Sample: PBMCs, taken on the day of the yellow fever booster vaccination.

CDR3 coding DNA: TGCGCCAGCAGCCAAGGGGCGAGGTCCTACAATGAGCAGTTCTTC. Protein product: CASSQGARSYNEQFF. The chain links TRBV4-3 to TRBJ2-1; D unclear. Germline V lookup: CDR1 LGHNA, CDR2 YSLEER. CDR3 length equals 15 residues. V was cut by 1 base and J by 1 base, with 8 bases left in between.